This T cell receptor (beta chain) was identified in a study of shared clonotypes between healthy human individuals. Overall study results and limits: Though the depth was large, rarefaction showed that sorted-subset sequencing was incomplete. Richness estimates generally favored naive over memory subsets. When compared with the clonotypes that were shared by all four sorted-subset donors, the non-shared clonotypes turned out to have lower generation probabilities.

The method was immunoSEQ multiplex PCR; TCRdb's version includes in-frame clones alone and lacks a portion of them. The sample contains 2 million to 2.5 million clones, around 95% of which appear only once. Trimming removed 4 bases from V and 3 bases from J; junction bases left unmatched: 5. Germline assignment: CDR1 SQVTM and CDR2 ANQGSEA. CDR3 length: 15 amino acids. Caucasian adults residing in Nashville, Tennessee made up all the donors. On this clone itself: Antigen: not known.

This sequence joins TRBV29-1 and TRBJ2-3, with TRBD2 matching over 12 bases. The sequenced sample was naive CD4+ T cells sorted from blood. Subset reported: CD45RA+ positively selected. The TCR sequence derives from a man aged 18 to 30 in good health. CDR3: CSVGAGTSGTDTQYF. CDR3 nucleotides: TGCAGCGTTGGAGCCGGGACTAGCGGGACAGATACGCAGTATTTT.